Below, one TCR beta chain is given with its context. As yet, its antigen is unknown. The data belong to a study of OX40 agonist ivuxolimab in advanced cancers. On the study more broadly: Dose-escalation patients were diagnosed with hepatocellular carcinoma, melanoma, renal cell cancer or head and neck cancer. Overall study findings and caveats: The 0.1-3.0 mg/kg partial responders had among the lowest clonal expansion. Normalized T-cell clonal expansion was also low in a subset of nonresponders.

The protocol was immunoSEQ multiplex PCR, while the TCRdb copy is restricted to in-frame clones and leaves out a portion. The data hold 55,000 to 70,000 clones, with 65% to 90% observed a single time. The CDR3 is made up of 11 amino acids. Germline V lookup: CDR1 DFQATT, CDR2 SNEGSKA (reference sequence). Trimming cost V 6 bases and J 10 bases, with 13 bases left between them. This TCR was sampled from an adult with an advanced solid tumor such as melanoma, head and neck, liver or kidney cancer. The sample in question was CD4+ or CD8+ T cells sorted from blood, obtained in a trial of the OX40 agonist ivuxolimab. This chain links TRBV20-1 with TRBJ2-1; D possibly corresponds to TRBD2 (6 bases). The DNA of the CDR3 is TGCAGTGCAGAGGACTACCAAGAGCAGTTCTTC. Its protein is CSAEDYQEQFF.